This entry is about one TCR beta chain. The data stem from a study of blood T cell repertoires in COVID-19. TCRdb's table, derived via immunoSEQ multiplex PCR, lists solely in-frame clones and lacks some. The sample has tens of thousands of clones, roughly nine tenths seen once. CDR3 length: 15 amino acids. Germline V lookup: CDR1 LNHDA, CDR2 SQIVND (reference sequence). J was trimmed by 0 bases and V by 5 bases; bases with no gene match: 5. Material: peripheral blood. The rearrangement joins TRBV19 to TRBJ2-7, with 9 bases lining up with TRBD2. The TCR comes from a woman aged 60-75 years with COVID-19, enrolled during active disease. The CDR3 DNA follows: TGTGCCAGTAGTCCCCAGGGACTAGCCTCCTACGAGCAGTACTTC. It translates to CASSPQGLASYEQYF.